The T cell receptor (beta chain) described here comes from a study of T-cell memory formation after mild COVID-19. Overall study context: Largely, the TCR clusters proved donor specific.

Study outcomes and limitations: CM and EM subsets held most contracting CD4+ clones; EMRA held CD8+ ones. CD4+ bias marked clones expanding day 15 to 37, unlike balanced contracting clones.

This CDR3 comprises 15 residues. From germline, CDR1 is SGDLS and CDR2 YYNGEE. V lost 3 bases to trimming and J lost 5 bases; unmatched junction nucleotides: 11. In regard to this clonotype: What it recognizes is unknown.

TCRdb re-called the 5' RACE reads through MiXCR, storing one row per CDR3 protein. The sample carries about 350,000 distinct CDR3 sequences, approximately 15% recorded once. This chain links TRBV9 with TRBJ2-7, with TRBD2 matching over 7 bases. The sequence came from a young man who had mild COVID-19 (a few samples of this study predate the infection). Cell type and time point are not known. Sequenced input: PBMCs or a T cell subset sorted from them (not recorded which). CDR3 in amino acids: CASSGTGTTPHEQYF. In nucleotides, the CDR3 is TGTGCCAGCAGCGGCACCGGGACTACCCCTCACGAGCAGTACTTC. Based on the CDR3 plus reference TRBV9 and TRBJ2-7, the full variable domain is DSGVTQTPKHLITATGQRVTLRCSPRSGDLSVYWYQQSLDQGLQFLIQYYNGEERAKGNILERFSAQQFPDLHSELNLSSLELGDSALYFCASSGTGTTPHEQYFGPGTRLTVT.